This TCR beta chain came from a study of T cell responses to AZD1222 COVID-19 vaccine. The germline CDR1 and CDR2 sequences are SNHLY and FYNNEI. V was clipped by 3 bases and J by 9 bases; unmatched bases: 9. This CDR3 is built from 15 residues. Assay: immunoSEQ multiplex PCR; the TCRdb copy retains only in-frame clones and omits some. The sample shows around 76,000 clones, about 88% of them seen only once. This clone was counted a single time. What it binds is unknown. Findings and limits, study-wide: Recipients of two AZD1222 doses showed rising Spike-specific TCR breadth and depth.

V gene TRBV2 combines with J gene TRBJ1-5; 9 bases agree with TRBD1. This sequence was found in an adult in good health. The input for sequencing was peripheral blood, taken on day 0 of AZD1222 vaccination. The DNA of the CDR3 is TGTGCCAGCAGTGATAGTGGGACAGGGACGATGCCCCAGCATTTT. Translation gives CASSDSGTGTMPQHF.